The table lists the clone carrying this TCR beta chain with many counts. What it binds is not known. Unique molecular identifiers were incorporated during preparation of the TCRbeta library. TCRdb called the PCR reads again in MiXCR, with one record for every CDR3 protein. Of 700,000 to 950,000 distinct CDR3 sequences in the sample, around 15% were seen once. V was cut by 2 bases and J by 0 bases, with 5 bases left in between. The CDR3 length is 14 residues. Per germline, CDR1 MNHEY and CDR2 SMNVEV (reference sequence). This sample was included in a study of T-cell reconstitution after alpha-beta-depleted transplantation in children. General study points: Expanded graft clones numbering several hundred reportedly gave rise to alpha-beta T cells about two months after transplant. It was newly produced T cells that mostly accounted for T-cell counts and diversity one year after transplant. Day-60 TCRbeta diversity that was high in some patients was derived from surviving recipient T cells and thymic progenitors.

The starting material was PBMCs, mostly from graft donor cells, obtained 360 days after TCRalphabeta/CD19-depleted stem cell transplant. The sequence was collected from a male patient younger than 18 who had a stem cell transplant for acute lymphoblastic leukemia, so the T cells may come from the graft donor. The chain couples TRBV27 to TRBJ2-1; D is uncertain. The CDR3 nucleotides read TGTGCCAGCAGTTTAATCGACTCCTACAATGAGCAGTTCTTC. Translating gives CASSLIDSYNEQFF.